The rows below give T cell receptor beta chains drawn from one sample of a study of blood T cell repertoires in COVID-19. Sequencing used immunoSEQ multiplex PCR; TCRdb keeps in-frame clones, though not all of them. The data hold about 150,000 clones, with about 80% observed a single time. The sample consisted of peripheral blood. All receptors derive from a woman aged 60-70 years with acute or convalescent COVID-19. Each CDR3 is given with its conserved first and last residue. D genes are given only for firm matches. The listing skips clone size in some rows; elsewhere it reads once, few, many or a size class.

TRBV10-3	TRBJ1-5	TRBD1	-	TGTGCCATCAGCCAAAGGGGACAGGGGAGCAATCAGCCCCAGCATTTT	CAISQRGQGSNQPQHF
TRBV19	TRBJ2-1	-	-	TGTGCCAGTAGCGGAAACAGAAACAATGAGCAGTTCTTC	CASSGNRNNEQFF
TRBV6-5	TRBJ1-1	-	-	TGTGCCAGCAGTTACAGGACTGGCACTGAAGCTTTCTTT	CASSYRTGTEAFF
TRBV5-1	TRBJ2-7	TRBD1	-	TGCGCCAGCAGTCCGGACAGGGGGGGTTCCTACGAGCAGTACTTC	CASSPDRGGSYEQYF
TRBV6-6	TRBJ1-5	TRBD1	-	TGTGCCAGCAGCCGAAAACAGGGGCAGGGTCAGCCCCAGCATTTT	CASSRKQGQGQPQHF
TRBV27	TRBJ1-1	-	once	TGTGCCAGCAGGACTCCTCGGGGGGAGAACACTGAAGCTTTCTTT	CASRTPRGENTEAFF
TRBV19	TRBJ1-4	-	-	TGTGCCAGTAGTAGGGTCGGAGGGGAAAAACTGTTTTTT	CASSRVGGEKLFF
TRBV3-1/TRBV3-2	TRBJ1-2	-	-	TGTGCCAGCAGCCAACAGGGGTTTGAACATGGCTACACCTTC	CASSQQGFEHGYTF
TRBV6-9	TRBJ1-5	TRBD1	-	TGTGCCAGCAGTTACAGGGGGGAAAGGGTTGATCAGCCCCAGCATTTT	CASSYRGERVDQPQHF
TRBV2	TRBJ1-4	TRBD1	-	TGTGCCAGCAGTTACGGAGGGACAGGGGGCGCAGGAGGGGAAAAACTGTTTTTT	CASSYGGTGGAGGEKLFF
TRBV27	TRBJ1-2	-	once	TGTGCCAGCAGTTTGAGGAGCCGCTATGGCTACACCTTC	CASSLRSRYGYTF